A selection of T cell receptor beta chains follows, all from one sample in a study of T-cell reconstitution after alpha-beta-depleted transplantation in children. TCRdb reprocessed the PCR reads with MiXCR, giving one entry per CDR3 protein. The sample has around 500,000 distinct CDR3 sequences; about an eighth are singletons. Sample: PBMCs from the stem cell graft donor, taken from the stem cell graft. The source is a human donor who donated a stem cell graft to a child with combined immunodeficiency. Both conserved end residues are part of each CDR3. The D gene is left open where the match is weak. Size tells how often a clone was seen (once, few, many) or the class of an expanded clone, and some rows leave it out.

size	V	J	D	DNA	CDR3
few	TRBV9	TRBJ2-7	TRBD1	TGTGCCAGCAGCGTAGGAGGGGACAGGGGACCCGAGCAGTACTTC	CASSVGGDRGPEQYF
few	TRBV6-1	TRBJ2-1	TRBD1	TGTGCCAGCAGAGAGGGAAGGGACAGGGGGTACAATGAGCAGTTCTTC	CASREGRDRGYNEQFF
few	TRBV9	TRBJ2-1	TRBD1	TGTGCCAGCAGCCACCCTAATGGGACAGGGGGCTTCTATGAGCAGTTCTTC	CASSHPNGTGGFYEQFF
NA	TRBV5-1	TRBJ1-4	NA	TGCGCCAGCAGCTTGGAGGCAATCGGCCAAGAAAAACTGTTTTTT	CASSLEAIGQEKLFF
many	TRBV12-3/TRBV12-4	TRBJ2-7	NA	TGTGCCAGCAGTTTCCGGTACGAGCAGTACTTC	CASSFRYEQYF
NA	TRBV7-6	TRBJ2-7	TRBD1	TGTGCCAGCAGCTTGGTTGGGACAGACTTGTCCTACGAGCAGTACTTC	CASSLVGTDLSYEQYF
NA	TRBV14	TRBJ2-6	NA	TGTGCCAGCAGCCAAGAACAGGGTGTGATTGGGGCCAACGTCCTGACTTTC	CASSQEQGVIGANVLTF
few	TRBV4-2	TRBJ1-2	NA	TGTGCCAGCAGCCAAGATGGAAACCCAATCTATGGCTACACCTTC	CASSQDGNPIYGYTF
NA	TRBV29-1	TRBJ2-7	NA	TGCAGCGTCCGGGACTCCTACGAGCAGTACTTC	CSVRDSYEQYF
many	TRBV12-3/TRBV12-4	TRBJ2-3	TRBD2	TGTGCCAGCAGTTCCAGCGGGGGTGATACGCAGTATTTT	CASSSSGGDTQYF
NA	TRBV18	TRBJ2-7	NA	TGTGCCAGCTCACCGTTGACAGAAAGCTCCTACGAGCAGTACTTC	CASSPLTESSYEQYF
NA	TRBV12-3/TRBV12-4	TRBJ2-3	NA	TGTGCCAGCACCTTTAGTTGGGGAGGTGCGCAGTATTTT	CASTFSWGGAQYF
few	TRBV12-3/TRBV12-4	TRBJ2-2	TRBD1	TGTGCCAGCAGTTTAACCGGGACAGGGGTTACCGGGGAGCTGTTTTTT	CASSLTGTGVTGELFF
NA	TRBV23-1	TRBJ2-7	NA	NA	CARPGPSGTMFYGCYEQYF
many	TRBV29-1	TRBJ2-5	NA	TGCAGCGTTGGGGGTCAAGAGACCCAGTACTTC	CSVGGQETQYF
NA	TRBV12-3/TRBV12-4	TRBJ1-2	NA	TGTGCCAGCACCCGGGACACATATGGCTACACCTTC	CASTRDTYGYTF
few	TRBV4-3	TRBJ1-1	TRBD1	TGCGCCAGCAGCCAAGATCCGGAGACAGGGAGCACTGAAGCTTTCTTT	CASSQDPETGSTEAFF
many	TRBV28	TRBJ1-5	NA	TGTGCCAGCAGTTTAATGGGGGGTGGCAATCAGCCCCAGCATTTT	CASSLMGGGNQPQHF
NA	TRBV12-3/TRBV12-4	TRBJ1-1	NA	TGTGCCAGCAGTAAAGGGTTCGCTGAAGCTTTCTTT	CASSKGFAEAFF
many	TRBV6-1	TRBJ1-3	TRBD1	TGTGCCAGCATCCAGGGGGCAGACGGAAACACCATATATTTT	CASIQGADGNTIYF
NA	TRBV25-1	TRBJ2-5	NA	TGTGCCTCTCAACCACACACGGGGGTCCCGGAGACCCAGTACTTC	CASQPHTGVPETQYF
once	TRBV6-5	TRBJ2-7	NA	TGTGCCAGCAGTTATGTGGGTGGTGGGAGTGCTTACGAGCAGTACTTC	CASSYVGGGSAYEQYF
NA	TRBV5-1	TRBJ1-1	NA	TGCGCCAGCAGCTTGATGGCAGGTCTGAACACTGAAGCTTTCTTT	CASSLMAGLNTEAFF
NA	TRBV5-5	TRBJ1-6	NA	TGTGCCAGCAGCTCCCGGGGTGGGAGCTCCTATAATTCACCCCTCCACTTT	CASSSRGGSSYNSPLHF
NA	TRBV18	TRBJ2-1	NA	TGTGCCAGCTCAGGGGACATTCGCTCCTACAATGAGCAGTTCTTC	CASSGDIRSYNEQFF
few	TRBV7-9	TRBJ2-7	TRBD2	TGTGCCAGCAGCGAATTCGGGGGGGCTAGCCAGCTGGATAAGTACTTC	CASSEFGGASQLDKYF
NA	TRBV7-6	TRBJ1-1	NA	TGTGCCAGCAGCCCCTCGGGTTGGGCGTTGGACACTGAAGCTTTCTTT	CASSPSGWALDTEAFF
few	TRBV4-3	TRBJ2-7	TRBD1	TGCGCCAGCAGCCAACAACCGGGACAGGGGGCGTACGAGCAGTACTTC	CASSQQPGQGAYEQYF
many	TRBV30	TRBJ2-1	TRBD2	TGTGCCTGGAGTGTACAAGCGGGAGCCTACAATGAGCAGTTCTTC	CAWSVQAGAYNEQFF
NA	TRBV7-6	TRBJ2-1	NA	TGTGCCAGCAGCTTAGAGCTAGGGCTAAACAATGAGCAGTTCTTC	CASSLELGLNNEQFF
many	TRBV4-3	TRBJ2-3	TRBD2	TGCGCCAGCAGCCACCTGGGACTTAGCGGGAGAAGTTTAGATACGCAGTATTTT	CASSHLGLSGRSLDTQYF
few	TRBV20-1	TRBJ2-1	TRBD1	TGCAGTGCTAGAGAACAGGGGGCAAGGAATGAGCAGTTCTTC	CSAREQGARNEQFF
few	TRBV10-3	TRBJ2-5	NA	TGTGCCACCACGGGGGGCCAAGGGGAGACCCAGTACTTC	CATTGGQGETQYF
once	TRBV20-1	TRBJ2-3	NA	TGCAGTGCTAGAGGGGGCGGGCCGCAGTATTTT	CSARGGGPQYF
NA	TRBV30	TRBJ2-5	TRBD2	TGTGCCTGGAGTGCGGGAGGGCCGAGTCTCTTC	CAWSAGGPSLF